Ten or more counts support the clone carrying this T cell receptor beta chain. Its antigen remains unidentified. Per the germline V gene, CDR1 is SGHTA and CDR2 is FQGNSA. V lost 1 base and J 8 bases, leaving 14 bases between the germline ends. CDR3 size: 14 residues. MiXCR, applied by TCRdb to the RT-PCR reads, yields one record per CDR3 protein. This table holds about 700,000 distinct CDR3 sequences, around 14% found once. The data were taken from a study of response to subunit inactivated influenza vaccine. General observations from the study: The authors offered the suggestion that each seasonal influenza vaccination recruits few new T cells.

Material: PBMCs from blood, obtained roughly 12 days after vaccination. The rearrangement links TRBV7-2 to TRBJ1-1; the D gene is possibly TRBD1 (5 bases). This TCR derives from a man aged 45-60 years who received an inactivated influenza vaccine. The CDR3 sequence is CASSLGGTKGEAFF. For the CDR3, the DNA is TGTGCCAGCAGCTTAGGGGGGACGAAGGGAGAAGCTTTCTTT.